The T cell receptor beta chain described here comes from a study of blood T cell repertoires in COVID-19. Study-wide context: Sites in the United States, Italy and Spain provided acute and convalescent COVID-19 samples. PBMCs, B-cell-depleted T cells, or T cells were the source of the cDNA or gDNA that made up the material.

The germline V gene encodes CDR1 MGHDK and CDR2 SYGVNS. The CDR3 sequence is 15 residues long. V lost 4 bases and J lost 0; bases outside the gene matches: 4. In the original analysis: Nucleated cell number was recorded as an estimate derived from reference gene primer amplification. Assay: immunoSEQ multiplex PCR; the TCRdb copy retains only in-frame clones and omits some. The DNA gave D and trimming, while V, J and clone size come from that table. The data contain 340,000 or so clones, 83% of them seen just once; the ten biggest clones take up 2.5% to 3%. This sequence originates from a young man with active or convalescent COVID-19. The source material was peripheral blood. This sequence joins TRBV25-1 and TRBJ1-1, with TRBD1 identical over 8 bases. DNA of the CDR3: TGTGCCAGCAGTGCTGACAGGGGTATGAACACTGAAGCTTTCTTT. Translation: CASSADRGMNTEAFF. The complete variable domain, with remaining parts taken from reference TRBV25-1 and TRBJ1-1, reads EADIYQTPRYLVIGTGKKITLECSQTMGHDKMYWYQQDPGMELHLIHYSYGVNSTEKGDLSSESTVSRIRTEHFPLTLESARPSHTSQYLCASSADRGMNTEAFFGQGTRLTVV.